This T cell receptor beta chain was found in a study of Ad26.COV2.S vaccination and SARS-CoV-2 variants (dated by TCRdb to 2020 to 2023). For context, the study as a whole: The specificity and breadth of SARS-CoV-2-reactive T cell receptors after Ad26.COV2.S vaccination were assessed by TCRbeta repertoire sequencing. A total of 32 samples were included in the TCR-sequenced set, comprising around 19 Ad26.COV2.S vaccine recipients, 5 placebo recipients and 8 SARS-CoV-2 convalescent individuals.

The V and J ends are trimmed by 8 bases and 0 bases, leaving 11 bases between them. According to the germline V gene (reference sequence), CDR1 reads MNHEY and CDR2 reads SMNVEV. The CDR3 numbers 14 residues from cysteine through phenylalanine. The DNA shown is the 42-base CDR3, in frame from base 1. TCRbeta CDR3 regions were sequenced with the immunoSEQ Assay. After extraction, genomic DNA underwent amplification by bias-controlled multiplex PCR, followed by high-throughput sequencing. The study's own analysis went as follows. To quantify the absolute abundance of each unique TCRbeta CDR3 region, sequences were collapsed and filtered. Usable DNA was measured by amplifying reference genes present in all nucleated cells, and TCRbeta template counts were normalized to that usable DNA to estimate T cell fraction. Repertoire TCRs were annotated as SARS-CoV-2-specific by exact matching of V gene, CDR3 amino acid sequence and J gene to a known reactive TCR set. The reference SARS-CoV-2 TCR set came from MIRA and was filtered for enrichment in COVID-19-positive ImmuneCODE repertoires, removing public or cross-reactive TCRs. Using the MIRA antigens, annotated TCRs were further analysed by specific ORF or by position within an ORF. Depth was the summed frequency of annotated unique rearrangements, while breadth was defined as annotated unique rearrangements over total unique productive rearrangements. Group comparisons of TCR breadth used two-sided Wilcoxon rank-sum tests. Held by TCRdb, this immuneACCESS table contains in-frame sequences only and omits some clones. Under half of the omission traces to an unresolved V gene where checked; the cause of the rest is unknown. For V, J and clone size, that table is used; D and trimming come from the DNA. The sample data list some 190,000 clones, and 70% to 90% of these were observed just once. The leading ten clones occupy less than 6% of the sample.

Results and caveats for the whole study, not just this receptor: Comparable non-spike TCR breadth was observed between vaccine and placebo recipients, consistent with only spike being contained in the vaccine. Ad26.COV2.S recipients had higher spike-specific TCR breadth than placebo recipients (P = 0.0014). The authors noted that the TCR breadth and depth analyses may have underestimated total T cell responses. After vaccination, substantial breadth of spike-specific CD8+ and CD4+ T cell responses was reported.

The sample's time point, from its label and the paper: individuals recovered from natural SARS-CoV-2 infection. A remark on this clone: Its antigen is currently not known. There are no base qualities to consult, and no much larger clone falls within one base.

This clonotype was obtained from a human donor who had recovered from COVID-19. The specimen comprised peripheral blood, sampled after recovery from COVID-19. The chain joins TRBV27 to TRBJ2-1, with TRBD2 perhaps the D gene, on 5 matching bases. The bases are TGTGCCAGCCGGACTTCTTACTCCTACAATGAGCAGTTCTTC. Its translation reads: CASRTSYSYNEQFF.